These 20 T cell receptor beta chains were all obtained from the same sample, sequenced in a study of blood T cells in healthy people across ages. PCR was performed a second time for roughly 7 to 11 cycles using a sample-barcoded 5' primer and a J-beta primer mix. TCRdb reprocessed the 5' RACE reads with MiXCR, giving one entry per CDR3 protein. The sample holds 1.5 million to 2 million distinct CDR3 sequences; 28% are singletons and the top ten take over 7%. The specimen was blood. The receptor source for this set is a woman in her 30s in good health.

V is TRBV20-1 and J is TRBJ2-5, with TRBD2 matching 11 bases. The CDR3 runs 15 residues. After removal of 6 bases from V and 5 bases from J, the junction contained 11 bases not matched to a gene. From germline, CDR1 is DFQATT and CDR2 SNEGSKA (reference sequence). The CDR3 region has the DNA TGCAGTGCCCACTTAGCGGGGGGGCCGGGGGAGACCCAGTACTTC. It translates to CSAHLAGGPGETQYF.

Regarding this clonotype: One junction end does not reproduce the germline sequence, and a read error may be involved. The CDR3 bases are TGTGCTAGCAGCGCCACGGGGGGCGTGAACACTGAAGCTTTCTTT. As protein: CASSATGGVNTEAFF. The chain has TRBV7-3 and TRBJ1-1; the D gene is possibly TRBD1 (6 bases). Looked up from germline, CDR1 is SGHTA and CDR2 is FQGTGA. This CDR3 has 15 amino acids.

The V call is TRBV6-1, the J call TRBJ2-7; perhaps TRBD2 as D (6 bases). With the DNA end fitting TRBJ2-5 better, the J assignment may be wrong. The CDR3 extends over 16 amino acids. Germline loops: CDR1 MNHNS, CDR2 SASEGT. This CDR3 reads CASRPGTGVLRVTQYF. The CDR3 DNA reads TGTGCCAGCAGGCCCGGGACGGGGGTGCTTCGGGTGACCCAGTACTTC.

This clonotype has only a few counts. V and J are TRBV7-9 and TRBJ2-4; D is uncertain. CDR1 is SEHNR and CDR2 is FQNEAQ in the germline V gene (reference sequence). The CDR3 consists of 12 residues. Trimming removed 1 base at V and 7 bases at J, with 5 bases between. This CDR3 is CASSLGTNIQYF. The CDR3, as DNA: TGTGCCAGCAGCTTAGGTACGAACATTCAGTACTTC.

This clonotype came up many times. Here the CDR3 reads CASSLAGGGDEQYF. DNA for the CDR3: TGTGCCAGCAGCTTAGCAGGGGGGGGGGATGAGCAGTACTTC. The genes are TRBV7-8 and TRBJ2-7; D might be TRBD2 (7 bases). This CDR3 is 14 amino acids long. Germline V gives CDR1 SGHVS, CDR2 FQNEAQ. Trimming removed 0 bases at V and 7 bases at J, with 13 bases between.

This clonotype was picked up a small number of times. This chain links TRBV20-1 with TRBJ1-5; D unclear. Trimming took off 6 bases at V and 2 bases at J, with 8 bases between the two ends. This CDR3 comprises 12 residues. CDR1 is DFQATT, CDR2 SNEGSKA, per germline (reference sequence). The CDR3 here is CSAHYRNQPQHF. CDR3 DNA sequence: TGCAGTGCCCATTACCGCAATCAGCCCCAGCATTTT.

Here the CDR3 DNA reads TGTGCCAGCAGCCTACGGTGGGGGGCATCCAACTATGGCTACACCTTC. It translates to CASSLRWGASNYGYTF. This rearrangement joins TRBV6-5 to TRBJ1-2; maybe TRBD1 (6 bases). V gave up 6 bases and J gave up 2 bases, with 19 bases separating them. Germline-derived CDR1 and CDR2 are MNHEY and SVGAGI. This CDR3 spans 16 amino acids.

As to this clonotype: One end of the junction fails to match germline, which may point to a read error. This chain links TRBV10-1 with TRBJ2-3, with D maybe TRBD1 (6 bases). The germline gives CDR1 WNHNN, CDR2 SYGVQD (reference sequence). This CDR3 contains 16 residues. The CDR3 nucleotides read TGCGCCGGCAGTGAGGGGGTCGGGACGGCCACAGATGCGCAGTATTTT. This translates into CAGSEGVGTATDAQYF.

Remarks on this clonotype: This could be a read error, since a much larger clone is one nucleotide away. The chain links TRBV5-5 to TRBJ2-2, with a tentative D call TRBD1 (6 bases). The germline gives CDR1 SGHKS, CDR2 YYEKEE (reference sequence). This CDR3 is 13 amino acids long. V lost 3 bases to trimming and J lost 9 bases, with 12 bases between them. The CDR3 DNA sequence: TGTGCCAGCAGCTCGGGGACAAGCAGGGAGCTGTTTTTT. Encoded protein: CASSSGTSRELFF.

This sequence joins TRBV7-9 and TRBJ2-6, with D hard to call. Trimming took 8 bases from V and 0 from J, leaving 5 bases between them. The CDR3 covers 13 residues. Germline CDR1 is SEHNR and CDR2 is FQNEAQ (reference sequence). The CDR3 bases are TGTGCCAGCTTACGCTCTGGGGCCAACGTCCTGACTTTC. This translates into CASLRSGANVLTF.

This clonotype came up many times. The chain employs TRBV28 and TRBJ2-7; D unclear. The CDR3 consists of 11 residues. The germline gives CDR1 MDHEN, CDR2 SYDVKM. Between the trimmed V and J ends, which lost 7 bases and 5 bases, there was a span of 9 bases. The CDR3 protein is CASKGPHEQYF. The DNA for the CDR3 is TGTGCCAGCAAAGGCCCCCACGAGCAGTACTTC.

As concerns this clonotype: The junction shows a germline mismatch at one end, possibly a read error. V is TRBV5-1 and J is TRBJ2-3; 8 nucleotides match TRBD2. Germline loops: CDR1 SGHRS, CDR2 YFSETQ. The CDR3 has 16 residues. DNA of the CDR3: TGCGCCAGCAGCAACTACCGGGGGGGCGCCACAGGTACGCAGTATTTT. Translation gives CASSNYRGGATGTQYF.

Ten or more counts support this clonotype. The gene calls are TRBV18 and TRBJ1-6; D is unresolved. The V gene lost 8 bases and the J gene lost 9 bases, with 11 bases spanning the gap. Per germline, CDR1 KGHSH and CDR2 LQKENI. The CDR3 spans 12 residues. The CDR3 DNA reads TGTGCCAGCAGCCCCTCAAGTTCACCCCTCCACTTT. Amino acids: CASSPSSSPLHF. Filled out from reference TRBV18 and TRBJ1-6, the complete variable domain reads NAGVMQNPRHLVRRRGQEARLRCSPMKGHSHVYWYRQLPEEGLKFMVYLQKENIIDESGMPKERFSAEFPKEGPSILRIQQVVRGDSAAYFCASSPSSSPLHFGNGTRLTVT.

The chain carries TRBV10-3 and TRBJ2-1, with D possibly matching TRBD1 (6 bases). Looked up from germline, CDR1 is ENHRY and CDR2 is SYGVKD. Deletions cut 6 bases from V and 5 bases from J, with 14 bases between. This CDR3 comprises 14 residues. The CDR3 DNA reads TGTGCCATCAGGGAGCCGGACAGAAACAATGAGCAGTTCTTC. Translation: CAIREPDRNNEQFF.

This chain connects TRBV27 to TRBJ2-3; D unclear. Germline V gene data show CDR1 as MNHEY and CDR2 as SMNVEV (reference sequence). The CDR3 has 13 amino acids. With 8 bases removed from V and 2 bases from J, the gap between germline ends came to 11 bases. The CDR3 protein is CASHLTDTDTQYF. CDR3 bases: TGTGCCAGCCATCTCACGGACACAGATACGCAGTATTTT.

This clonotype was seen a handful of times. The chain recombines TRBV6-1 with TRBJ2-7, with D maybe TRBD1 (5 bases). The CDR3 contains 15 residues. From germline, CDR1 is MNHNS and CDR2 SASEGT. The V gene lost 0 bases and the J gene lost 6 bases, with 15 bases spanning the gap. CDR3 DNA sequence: TGTGCCAGCAGTGAAGCTGGGCAGGGAAGTGGCGAGCAGTACTTC. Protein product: CASSEAGQGSGEQYF.

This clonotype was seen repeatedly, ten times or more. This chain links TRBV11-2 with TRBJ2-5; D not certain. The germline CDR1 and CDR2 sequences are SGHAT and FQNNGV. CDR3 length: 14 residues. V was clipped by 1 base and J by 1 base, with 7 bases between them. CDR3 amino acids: CASSLVRTQETQYF. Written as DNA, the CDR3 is TGTGCCAGCAGCTTAGTACGGACCCAAGAGACCCAGTACTTC.

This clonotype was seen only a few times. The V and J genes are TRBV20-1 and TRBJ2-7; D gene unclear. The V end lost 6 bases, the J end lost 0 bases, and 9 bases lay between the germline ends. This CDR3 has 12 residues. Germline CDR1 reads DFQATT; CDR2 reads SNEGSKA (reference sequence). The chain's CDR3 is CSAGSDSYEQYF. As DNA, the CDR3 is TGCAGTGCCGGGTCTGACTCCTACGAGCAGTACTTC.

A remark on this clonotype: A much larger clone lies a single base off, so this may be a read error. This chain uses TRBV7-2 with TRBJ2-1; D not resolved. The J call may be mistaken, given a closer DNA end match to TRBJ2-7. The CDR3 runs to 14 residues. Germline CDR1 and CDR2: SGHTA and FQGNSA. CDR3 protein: CASSSRVTYNEQYF. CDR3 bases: TGTGCCAGCAGCTCTAGGGTTACCTACAATGAGCAGTACTTC.

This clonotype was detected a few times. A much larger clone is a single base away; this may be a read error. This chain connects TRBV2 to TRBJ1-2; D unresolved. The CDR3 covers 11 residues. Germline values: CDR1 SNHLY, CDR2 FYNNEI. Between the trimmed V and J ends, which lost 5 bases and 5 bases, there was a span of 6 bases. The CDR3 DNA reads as TGTGCCAGCAGTTGGGAGTATGGCTACACCTTC. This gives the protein CASSWEYGYTF. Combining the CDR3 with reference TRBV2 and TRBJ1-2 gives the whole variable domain EPEVTQTPSHQVTQMGQEVILRCVPISNHLYFYWYRQILGQKVEFLVSFYNNEISEKSEIFDDQFSVERPDGSNFTLKIRSTKLEDSAMYFCASSWEYGYTFGSGTRLTVV.